This T cell receptor (beta chain) comes out of a study of CD8+CD57+ T cells in acquired aplastic anemia. For this clonotype: Antigen unknown.

Broader study findings: Levels of CD8+ Simpson's diversity were not significantly distinct in patients versus controls.

The length of the CDR3 is 13 residues. From germline, CDR1 is SNHLY and CDR2 FYNNEI. V gave up 6 bases and J gave up 0 bases, with 8 bases separating them. Genomic DNA was employed as the template in profiling TCR beta VDJ and CDR3. Via MiXCR, TCRdb re-called the reads, giving one row per CDR3 protein. The repertoire consists of hundreds of thousands of distinct CDR3 sequences, with about 56% occurring once and the leading ten covering 6.5% to 10%. V and J are TRBV2 and TRBJ1-1; D is ambiguous. The sequence was collected from a human donor with severe aplastic anemia or a healthy control (not recorded which). Sequenced: sorted CD4+, CD8+, or CD8+CD57+ T cells (not recorded which) from PBMCs. The CDR3 region has the DNA TGTGCCAGCAGACAAGAGATGAACACTGAAGCTTTCTTT. This codes for CASRQEMNTEAFF. The full variable domain, with the rest looked up from reference TRBV2 and TRBJ1-1, is EPEVTQTPSHQVTQMGQEVILRCVPISNHLYFYWYRQILGQKVEFLVSFYNNEISEKSEIFDDQFSVERPDGSNFTLKIRSTKLEDSAMYFCASRQEMNTEAFFGQGTRLTVV.